A selection of T cell receptor beta chains follows, all from one sample in a study of beta chain features in type 1 diabetes. Sequencing was performed with immunoSEQ multiplex PCR; in TCRdb, only in-frame clones are kept and a portion is missing. In the table there are about 620,000 clones, 15% of which are singletons. Sequencing was performed on naive CD4+ T cells from blood. These receptors all stem from a man aged 18 to 30 in good health. CDR3s include the opening cysteine and the closing phenylalanine or tryptophan. Each record gives: D gene, J gene, V gene, clone size, CDR3 protein, CDR3 DNA. D genes are given only for firm matches. Not every row has a clone size; where given, it reads once, few, many or a size class.

D: TRBD2; J: TRBJ2-3; V: TRBV5-1; size: .; CDR3: CASCPGGSDTQYF; DNA: TGCGCCAGCTGTCCCGGGGGGTCAGATACGCAGTATTTT
D: .; J: TRBJ1-2; V: TRBV28; size: .; CDR3: CAIHRGNLPNYGYTF; DNA: TGTGCCATCCACCGGGGGAACTTACCTAACTATGGCTACACCTTC
D: TRBD1; J: TRBJ1-5; V: TRBV7-2; size: .; CDR3: CASSSQGARQPQHF; DNA: TGTGCCAGCAGCTCCCAGGGGGCGCGACAGCCCCAGCATTTT
D: TRBD1; J: TRBJ2-7; V: TRBV5-1; size: few; CDR3: CASSLVGQGPYEQYF; DNA: TGCGCCAGCAGCTTGGTGGGACAGGGCCCCTACGAGCAGTACTTC
D: .; J: TRBJ1-1; V: TRBV4-1; size: few; CDR3: CASSQRDTFNTEAFF; DNA: TGCGCCAGCAGCCAACGGGACACTTTTAACACTGAAGCTTTCTTT
D: .; J: TRBJ2-7; V: TRBV5-4; size: .; CDR3: CASSLETVYEQYF; DNA: TGTGCCAGCAGCTTGGAGACGGTCTACGAGCAGTACTTC
D: TRBD1; J: TRBJ2-2; V: TRBV5-1; size: few; CDR3: CASSTTGTGNTGELFF; DNA: TGCGCCAGCAGCACTACCGGGACAGGAAACACCGGGGAGCTGTTTTTT
D: .; J: TRBJ1-5; V: TRBV7-2; size: .; CDR3: CASSLEVLGSQPQHF; DNA: TGTGCCAGCAGCTTAGAGGTTTTGGGGTCCCAGCCCCAGCATTTT
D: .; J: TRBJ1-1; V: TRBV25-1; size: .; CDR3: CASSQGGNTEAFF; DNA: TGTGCCAGCAGTCAGGGAGGGAACACTGAAGCTTTCTTT
D: TRBD1; J: TRBJ1-3; V: TRBV28; size: .; CDR3: CASSWGQAGNTIYF; DNA: TGTGCCAGCAGTTGGGGACAGGCCGGAAACACCATATATTTT
D: .; J: TRBJ1-5; V: TRBV19; size: .; CDR3: CASTRGYSNQPQHF; DNA: TGTGCCAGTACTCGGGGTTATAGCAATCAGCCCCAGCATTTT
D: TRBD1; J: TRBJ2-6; V: TRBV5-4; size: .; CDR3: CASSPGTGTGANVLTF; DNA: TGTGCCAGCAGCCCCGGGACAGGGACTGGGGCCAACGTCCTGACTTTC
D: .; J: TRBJ2-7; V: TRBV10-3; size: few; CDR3: CAISRQDSYEQYF; DNA: TGTGCCATCAGTCGACAGGACTCCTACGAGCAGTACTTC
D: .; J: TRBJ2-3; V: TRBV2; size: .; CDR3: CASRTGPDTQYF; DNA: TGTGCCAGCAGAACGGGTCCAGATACGCAGTATTTT
D: .; J: TRBJ2-3; V: TRBV25-1; size: few; CDR3: CASSEYKILERLYF; DNA: TGTGCCAGCAGTGAATATAAGATCCTAGAGAGGTTGTATTTT
D: .; J: TRBJ2-7; V: TRBV6-5; size: .; CDR3: CASSYYRAGPSYEQYF; DNA: TGTGCCAGCAGTTACTACCGAGCTGGGCCCTCCTACGAGCAGTACTTC
D: TRBD1; J: TRBJ1-5; V: TRBV9; size: .; CDR3: CASSVGTGTGRNQPQHF; DNA: TGTGCCAGCAGCGTAGGTACCGGGACAGGGCGTAATCAGCCCCAGCATTTT
D: TRBD1; J: TRBJ2-1; V: TRBV9; size: few; CDR3: CASSVDREFTSYNEQFF; DNA: TGTGCCAGCAGCGTCGACAGGGAATTTACCTCCTACAATGAGCAGTTCTTC
D: .; J: TRBJ1-2; V: TRBV7-2; size: .; CDR3: CASSRTANYGYTF; DNA: TGTGCCAGCAGTCGGACAGCTAACTATGGCTACACCTTC
D: .; J: TRBJ1-1; V: TRBV27; size: .; CDR3: CASSSHRRDTEAFF; DNA: TGTGCCAGCAGTTCCCATCGCAGGGACACTGAAGCTTTCTTT
D: .; J: TRBJ2-1; V: TRBV10-3; size: few; CDR3: CAISGADRNEQFF; DNA: TGTGCCATCAGTGGTGCGGACCGCAATGAGCAGTTCTTC
D: .; J: TRBJ1-3; V: TRBV2; size: .; CDR3: CASSVPLLREVISGNTIYF; DNA: TGTGCCAGCAGCGTACCCCTCCTCCGGGAAGTGATCTCTGGAAACACCATATATTTT
D: .; J: TRBJ2-3; V: TRBV19; size: .; CDR3: CASSIFHGGKWEYTDTQYF; DNA: TGTGCCAGTAGTATTTTTCATGGCGGGAAGTGGGAGTACACAGATACGCAGTATTTT
D: .; J: TRBJ1-1; V: TRBV28; size: few; CDR3: CASSFQGSVTEAFF; DNA: TGTGCCAGCAGTTTCCAGGGGTCGGTTACTGAAGCTTTCTTT
D: TRBD1; J: TRBJ2-7; V: TRBV28; size: .; CDR3: CASGQATSFYEQYF; DNA: TGTGCTTCCGGACAGGCGACATCTTTTTACGAGCAGTACTTC
D: TRBD2; J: TRBJ2-1; V: TRBV7-3; size: .; CDR3: CASSQPHLAGSNNEQFF; DNA: TGTGCCAGCAGCCAACCCCATCTAGCGGGAAGTAACAATGAGCAGTTCTTC
D: .; J: TRBJ2-7; V: TRBV27; size: .; CDR3: CASSLLTGLSYEQYF; DNA: TGTGCCAGCAGTTTACTTACAGGTTTATCCTACGAGCAGTACTTC
D: .; J: TRBJ1-2; V: TRBV4-3; size: .; CDR3: CASSQEQGPFGYTF; DNA: TGCGCCAGCAGCCAAGAGCAGGGACCTTTTGGCTACACCTTC
D: .; J: TRBJ1-2; V: TRBV18; size: .; CDR3: CASSPPGQQIYGYTF; DNA: TGTGCCAGCTCACCACCGGGACAACAAATCTATGGCTACACCTTC
D: .; J: TRBJ2-2; V: TRBV28; size: .; CDR3: CASTSPTPGTPGELFF; DNA: TGTGCCAGCACCTCTCCCACCCCCGGGACACCCGGGGAGCTGTTTTTT
D: TRBD1; J: TRBJ1-1; V: TRBV5-1; size: many; CDR3: CASRTGQLNTEAFF; DNA: TGCGCCAGCAGAACGGGACAGCTGAACACTGAAGCTTTCTTT
D: .; J: TRBJ1-5; V: TRBV7-8; size: few; CDR3: CASSPGRSRRPQHF; DNA: TGTGCCAGCAGCCCCGGCCGCTCCAGGCGGCCCCAGCATTTT
D: TRBD1; J: TRBJ2-3; V: TRBV5-4; size: few; CDR3: CASSTYRGRRDTQYF; DNA: TGTGCCAGCAGCACCTACAGGGGGCGAAGGGATACGCAGTATTTT
D: .; J: TRBJ2-1; V: TRBV7-8; size: .; CDR3: CASSLKLRERVNEQFF; DNA: TGTGCCAGCAGCTTAAAGTTAAGGGAAAGGGTCAATGAGCAGTTCTTC
D: .; J: TRBJ2-3; V: TRBV7-2; size: .; CDR3: CASSSQTTGTDTQYF; DNA: TGTGCCAGCAGCTCACAGACGACCGGCACAGATACGCAGTATTTT
D: .; J: TRBJ2-2; V: TRBV29-1; size: .; CDR3: CSVGGHAGELFF; DNA: TGCAGCGTGGGCGGACACGCCGGGGAGCTGTTTTTT
D: TRBD2; J: TRBJ2-1; V: TRBV29-1; size: .; CDR3: CSAGEGGRARYTVNEQFF; DNA: TGCAGCGCTGGCGAGGGCGGGAGGGCCCGCTACACGGTCAATGAGCAGTTCTTC
D: .; J: TRBJ2-6; V: TRBV10-3; size: many; CDR3: CAISKVEANVLTF; DNA: TGTGCCATCAGCAAAGTAGAAGCCAACGTCCTGACTTTC
D: .; J: TRBJ2-1; V: TRBV7-7; size: few; CDR3: CASSLARGQYNEQFF; DNA: TGTGCTAGCAGCTTAGCGCGTGGGCAGTACAATGAGCAGTTCTTC
D: .; J: TRBJ2-4; V: TRBV7-2; size: .; CDR3: CASSLRENKIPLAKNIQYF; DNA: TGTGCCAGCAGCTTGAGGGAAAATAAAATCCCCTTAGCCAAAAACATTCAGTACTTC
D: TRBD1; J: TRBJ2-7; V: TRBV29-1; size: few; CDR3: CSGTGQGINEQYF; DNA: TGCAGCGGGACGGGACAGGGAATCAACGAGCAGTACTTC
D: TRBD1; J: TRBJ2-1; V: TRBV25-1; size: .; CDR3: CASPLRRDRVYNEQFF; DNA: TGTGCCAGTCCATTACGCCGGGACAGGGTTTACAATGAGCAGTTCTTC
D: .; J: TRBJ1-2; V: TRBV18; size: .; CDR3: CASSPDRTYYGYTF; DNA: TGTGCCAGCTCACCCGACAGGACTTACTATGGCTACACCTTC
D: TRBD1; J: TRBJ2-5; V: TRBV5-7; size: few; CDR3: CASGGGNRGESRTQYF; DNA: TGTGCCAGCGGCGGAGGCAACAGGGGTGAAAGTCGGACCCAGTACTTC
D: .; J: TRBJ2-5; V: TRBV29-1; size: few; CDR3: CSAQRDGTQETQYF; DNA: TGCAGCGCCCAGAGGGACGGAACCCAAGAGACCCAGTACTTC
D: .; J: TRBJ2-7; V: TRBV6-5; size: few; CDR3: CASSYSYSVYEQYF; DNA: TGTGCCAGCAGTTACTCGTACAGTGTATACGAGCAGTACTTC
D: .; J: TRBJ1-2; V: TRBV7-9; size: .; CDR3: CASSLTKQARANYGYTF; DNA: TGTGCCAGCAGCCTGACGAAGCAGGCCCGAGCTAACTATGGCTACACCTTC
D: .; J: TRBJ2-3; V: TRBV5-1; size: .; CDR3: CASRVGSRADTQYF; DNA: TGCGCCAGCAGGGTGGGTTCTAGGGCAGATACGCAGTATTTT
D: .; J: TRBJ2-7; V: TRBV6-5; size: .; CDR3: CASSYSSRSPSYEQYF; DNA: TGTGCCAGCAGTTACTCGAGCAGGAGCCCTTCCTACGAGCAGTACTTC
D: .; J: TRBJ1-4; V: TRBV18; size: .; CDR3: CASSPDRTGVEKLFF; DNA: TGTGCCAGCTCACCAGACAGAACGGGAGTTGAAAAACTGTTTTTT
D: TRBD2; J: TRBJ2-7; V: TRBV6-5; size: few; CDR3: CASSRLGGRAREQYF; DNA: TGTGCCAGCAGCCGTCTGGGTGGGAGGGCCAGAGAGCAGTACTTC
D: .; J: TRBJ1-3; V: TRBV7-3; size: few; CDR3: CASSPGGTSGNTIYF; DNA: TGTGCCAGCAGCCCGGGGGGTACCTCTGGAAACACCATATATTTT
D: TRBD1; J: TRBJ2-3; V: TRBV10-3; size: .; CDR3: CAIRTGGSTDTQYF; DNA: TGTGCCATCAGGACAGGGGGAAGCACAGATACGCAGTATTTT
D: TRBD1; J: TRBJ1-5; V: TRBV6-6; size: few; CDR3: CASRYDRAVGNQPQHF; DNA: TGTGCCAGCAGGTACGACAGGGCGGTAGGCAATCAGCCCCAGCATTTT
D: TRBD2; J: TRBJ2-7; V: TRBV9; size: few; CDR3: CASSGTSGYEQYF; DNA: TGTGCCAGCAGCGGGACTAGCGGCTACGAGCAGTACTTC